One and the same sample provided the 28 T cell receptor beta chains below, sequenced in a study of patients and donors after allogeneic stem cell transplantation. TCRdb itself ran the RT-PCR reads through MiXCR, one entry per CDR3 protein. The sample holds roughly 230,000 distinct CDR3 sequences, 13% to 15% seen once. The material sequenced was blood, either unsorted or a sorted T cell fraction (not recorded which). The source of these receptors is a human donor who was either an allogeneic HSCT recipient or a stem cell or donor lymphocyte infusion donor (not recorded which). It is not recorded whose cells these are; they may come from a transplant donor.

The V gene is TRBV20-1, the J gene TRBJ2-5; D possibly uses TRBD1 or TRBD2 (6 bases each). CDR1 and CDR2 (germline): DFQATT, SNEGSKA (reference sequence). V was shortened by 3 bases and J by 5 bases, with 19 bases between the two germline ends. CDR3 size: 15 residues. As DNA, the CDR3 is TGCAGTGCTAGCCTCACAGGGAGGTGGGGGGAGACCCAGTACTTC. Translating it yields CSASLTGRWGETQYF.

This CDR3 reads CASSGTSELLIDTQYF. The CDR3 region has the DNA TGTGCCAGCAGCGGAACTAGCGAACTCCTTATCGATACGCAGTATTTT. J is TRBJ2-3 and V is TRBV9; TRBD2 matches 7 bases. The V and J ends lost 3 bases and 6 bases, in that order; junction bases with no gene match: 13. The CDR3 spans 16 residues. CDR1 and CDR2 from the germline V gene are SGDLS and YYNGEE.

There are a few counts of this clonotype. The chain employs TRBV10-3 and TRBJ2-3; D is unresolved. This CDR3 is built from 14 residues. Germline assignment: CDR1 ENHRY and CDR2 SYGVKD. Trimming pared 5 bases from V and 8 bases from J, leaving 17 bases between. DNA of the CDR3: TGTGCCATCAGTTGGTCTGTTGAATCCAGTACGCAGTATTTT. It yields the protein CAISWSVESSTQYF.

The chain has TRBV7-3 and TRBJ2-3; D call uncertain. The CDR3 covers 14 residues. Germline CDR1 is SGHTA and CDR2 is FQGTGA. With 0 bases removed from V and 2 bases from J, the gap between germline ends came to 6 bases. The CDR3 DNA sequence: TGTGCCAGCAGCTTAACGGCAATCACAGATACGCAGTATTTT. This sequence encodes CASSLTAITDTQYF.

This clonotype has more than one count but fewer than ten. The chain has TRBV20-1 and TRBJ1-2; 9 bases are shared with TRBD1. This CDR3 is built from 13 residues. Germline V gives CDR1 DFQATT, CDR2 SNEGSKA (reference sequence). V was clipped by 5 bases and J by 5 bases; unmatched bases: 6. DNA of the CDR3: TGCAGTGCTGCGGACAGGGGTTTTTATGGCTACACCTTC. Protein: CSAADRGFYGYTF.

This clonotype was observed many times. The V and J genes are TRBV6-1 and TRBJ1-5; tentatively, D is TRBD1 (5 bases). Trimming shortened V by 2 bases and J by 6 bases, and 11 bases separated the two germline ends. The CDR3 extends over 14 amino acids. Germline V gives CDR1 MNHNS, CDR2 SASEGT. CDR3 protein: CASSEIGGAQPQHF. As DNA, the CDR3 is TGTGCCAGCAGTGAAATCGGGGGTGCTCAGCCCCAGCATTTT.

The chain employs TRBV18 and TRBJ2-7, with a weak D call TRBD2 (6 bases). Germline loops: CDR1 KGHSH, CDR2 LQKENI. This CDR3 region has 14 residues. V shed 0 bases and J shed 4 bases, with 10 bases lying between them. The CDR3: CASSPPETRYEQYF. In DNA, the CDR3 is TGTGCCAGCTCACCACCGGAGACTAGATACGAGCAGTACTTC.

This clonotype has a handful of counts. The J gene is TRBJ2-7, the V gene TRBV28; 9 bases fit TRBD1. Germline assignment: CDR1 MDHEN and CDR2 SYDVKM. The CDR3 length is 15 residues. V lost 5 bases and J lost 7; bases outside the gene matches: 12. The CDR3 here is CASSLPGTGFFEQYF. The CDR3 nucleotides are TGTGCCAGCAGTCTTCCCGGGACAGGGTTCTTTGAGCAGTACTTC. The whole variable domain, remainder taken from reference TRBV28 and TRBJ2-7, is DVKVTQSSRYLVKRTGEKVFLECVQDMDHENMFWYRQDPGLGLRLIYFSYDVKMKEKGDIPEGYSVSREKKERFSLILESASTNQTSMYLCASSLPGTGFFEQYFGPGTRLTVT.

Ten or more counts support this clonotype. The V call is TRBV11-3, the J call TRBJ1-1; 9 bases line up with TRBD1. Looked up from germline, CDR1 is SGHNT and CDR2 is YENEEA. The CDR3 has 13 residues. Unmatched junction bases numbered 4, after V lost 4 bases and J lost 7 bases. The CDR3 reads CASSSRQGGEAFF. The CDR3, as DNA: TGTGCCAGCAGCTCAAGACAGGGGGGTGAAGCTTTCTTT.

This clonotype has a count of ten or more. The genes are TRBV6-5 and TRBJ2-5; a weak D match, TRBD1 (5 bases). The CDR3 totals 16 residues. Trimming stripped 4 bases from V and 2 bases from J, with 17 bases between. Germline CDR1 is MNHEY and CDR2 is SVGAGI. The CDR3, as DNA: TGTGCCAGCAGTTCGCTTGGGGCCTTGGGGCAAGAGACCCAGTACTTC. It translates to CASSSLGALGQETQYF.

This clonotype was observed a few times. This sequence joins TRBV20-1 and TRBJ2-1; 8 bases agree with TRBD2. The V gene end was trimmed by 6 bases and the J gene end by 3 bases; junction bases not matched to a gene: 7. This CDR3 region has 14 residues. Germline lookup yields CDR1 DFQATT and CDR2 SNEGSKA (reference sequence). The CDR3 sequence is CSAAGTSSYNEQFF. CDR3 in DNA: TGCAGTGCAGCCGGGACTAGTAGCTACAATGAGCAGTTCTTC.

This clonotype was recorded at least ten times. The gene calls are TRBV15 and TRBJ2-1; 8 bases align to TRBD1. CDR3 size: 14 residues. Germline V gene data show CDR1 as LNHNV and CDR2 as YYDKDF (reference sequence). V dropped 3 bases and J dropped 9; count of bases not matched to a gene: 7. The CDR3 nucleotides are TGTGCCACCAGCAGGGACAGGGTAATGGGTGAGCAGTTCTTC. Residues: CATSRDRVMGEQFF.

This clonotype was seen a handful of times. This chain links TRBV2 with TRBJ2-2; 9 nucleotides line up with TRBD1. The V segment lost 8 bases and the J segment 5 bases; nucleotides outside the gene matches: 9. Germline values: CDR1 SNHLY, CDR2 FYNNEI. The CDR3 is made up of 15 amino acids. CDR3 residues: CASSRTGARTGELFF. CDR3 DNA sequence: TGTGCCAGCTCTCGGACAGGGGCGAGGACCGGGGAGCTGTTTTTT.

This clonotype has a count of ten or more. The chain recombines TRBV6-6 with TRBJ1-1; D is uncertain. This CDR3 comprises 11 residues. The ends were cut back, 2 bases at V and 3 bases at J, with 1 base in the middle. CDR1 MNHNY and CDR2 SVGAGI come from the germline V gene (reference sequence). The CDR3 DNA follows: TGTGCCAGCAGTTACGACACTGAAGCTTTCTTT. This codes for CASSYDTEAFF.

This rearrangement joins TRBV20-1 to TRBJ2-1; TRBD2 matches at 10 bases. The V gene end was trimmed by 4 bases and the J gene end by 4 bases; junction bases not matched to a gene: 7. Germline V gene data show CDR1 as DFQATT and CDR2 as SNEGSKA (reference sequence). The CDR3 spans 15 residues. DNA for the CDR3: TGCAGTGCTACCAGGACTAGCGGTTTATACAATGAGCAGTTCTTC. Protein sequence: CSATRTSGLYNEQFF.

V is TRBV5-1 and J is TRBJ2-3; 13 bases map to TRBD2. The CDR3 length is 12 residues. The germline V gene encodes CDR1 SGHRS and CDR2 YFSETQ. The J segment lost 15 bases and the V segment lost 7 bases, leaving 8 bases of the junction unmatched. The CDR3 here is CASGSGTSGEYF. In DNA form, the CDR3 reads TGCGCCAGCGGGTCCGGGACTAGCGGGGAATATTTT. Full variable domain (rest looked up from reference TRBV5-1 and TRBJ2-3): KAGVTQTPRYLIKTRGQQVTLSCSPISGHRSVSWYQQTPGQGLQFLFEYFSETQRNKGNFPGRFSGRQFSNSRSEMNVSTLELGDSALYLCASGSGTSGEYFGPGTRLTVL.

The V and J genes are TRBV27 and TRBJ2-3; 11 bases are shared with TRBD2. This CDR3 is 16 amino acids long. The V segment lost 5 bases and the J segment 2 bases; nucleotides outside the gene matches: 6. Germline values: CDR1 MNHEY, CDR2 SMNVEV (reference sequence). CDR3 loop: CASSPLAGGFTDTQYF. In DNA form, the CDR3 reads TGTGCCAGCAGTCCTCTAGCGGGGGGTTTCACAGATACGCAGTATTTT.

This clonotype was seen a handful of times. V gene TRBV3-1 combines with J gene TRBJ2-3; D not resolved. The CDR3 consists of 12 residues. Deletions cut 8 bases from V and 6 bases from J, with 12 bases between. Germline CDR1 and CDR2: LGHDT and YNNKEL (reference sequence). The CDR3 here is CASSFFGDTQYF. The CDR3 DNA reads as TGTGCCAGCTCCTTTTTCGGGGATACGCAGTATTTT.

The V call is TRBV30, the J call TRBJ1-2, with TRBD1 as a possible D gene (5 bases). This CDR3 spans 12 amino acids. CDR1 and CDR2 (germline): GTSNPN, SVGIG (reference sequence). V was shortened by 7 bases and J by 4 bases, with 13 bases between the two germline ends. CDR3 DNA: TGTGCCTTTGGGGGGGACCTCTATGGCTACACCTTC. Translated, it gives CAFGGDLYGYTF.

This clonotype came up once. The chain is built from TRBV20-1 and TRBJ1-2; 11 bases map to TRBD1. CDR1 DFQATT and CDR2 SNEGSKA come from the germline V gene (reference sequence). Germline trimming cut 6 bases from V and 7 bases from J; bases unmatched to any gene: 1. The CDR3 totals 11 residues. The CDR3 reads CSAGQGVGYTF. CDR3 DNA sequence: TGCAGTGCGGGACAGGGGGTTGGCTACACCTTC.

This chain links TRBV6-2 or TRBV6-3 with TRBJ2-7; TRBD1 agrees at 7 bases. CDR1 and CDR2 from the germline V gene are MNHEY and SVGEGT. V shed 6 bases and J 5 bases; nucleotides not matched to a gene: 10. The CDR3 totals 14 residues. CDR3 residues: CASRQTGRGNEQYF. The CDR3 DNA follows: TGTGCCAGCAGGCAGACAGGGAGAGGGAACGAGCAGTACTTC.

The sample holds a few counts of this clonotype. CDR3 sequence reads: CASSGVGGRQPQHF. The CDR3 DNA reads TGTGCCAGCAGTGGTGTCGGTGGGAGACAGCCCCAGCATTTT. The chain combines TRBV25-1 with TRBJ1-5, with D hard to call. Germline V gene lookup returns CDR1 MGHDK and CDR2 SYGVNS. V lost 4 bases and J 7 bases, leaving 14 bases between the germline ends. The CDR3 spans 14 residues.

This clonotype showed up many times. This sequence joins TRBV7-8 and TRBJ2-2; tentatively, D is TRBD1 or TRBD2 (5 bases each). V lost 1 base and J 0 bases, leaving 9 bases between the germline ends. The CDR3 is made up of 16 amino acids. Germline CDR1 is SGHVS and CDR2 is FQNEAQ. As DNA, the CDR3 is TGTGCCAGCAGCTTAGATCCGGGGCCGAACACCGGGGAGCTGTTTTTT. It codes for CASSLDPGPNTGELFF.

This clonotype was observed a handful of times. The chain joins TRBV12-3 or TRBV12-4 to TRBJ1-2; 7 nucleotides match TRBD1. The CDR3 sequence is 13 residues long. The J segment lost 7 bases and the V segment lost 2 bases, leaving 4 bases of the junction unmatched. DNA for the CDR3: TGTGCCAGCAGTTTAAGGGGGCAGGGTGGCTACACCTTC. It yields the protein CASSLRGQGGYTF.

This clonotype showed up just a few times. Here the CDR3 DNA reads TGTGCCAGCACCCGGGGCAATCAGCCCCAGCATTTT. Its protein is CASTRGNQPQHF. This chain links TRBV25-1 with TRBJ1-5; D ambiguous. With 7 bases removed from V and 2 bases from J, the gap between germline ends came to 6 bases. Germline CDR1 is MGHDK and CDR2 is SYGVNS. The CDR3 has 12 residues. Complete variable domain (other parts from reference TRBV25-1 and TRBJ1-5): EADIYQTPRYLVIGTGKKITLECSQTMGHDKMYWYQQDPGMELHLIHYSYGVNSTEKGDLSSESTVSRIRTEHFPLTLESARPSHTSQYLCASTRGNQPQHFGDGTRLSIL.

This clonotype was detected a few times. V usage is TRBV20-1 and J usage is TRBJ2-3; 11 bases are a match to TRBD2. This CDR3 has 17 residues. The V segment lost 1 base and the J segment 0 bases; nucleotides outside the gene matches: 6. CDR1 is DFQATT and CDR2 is SNEGSKA in the germline V gene (reference sequence). The CDR3 spells CSARVAGGLPSTDTQYF. The CDR3 nucleotides read TGCAGTGCTAGAGTAGCGGGAGGGTTACCGAGCACAGATACGCAGTATTTT.

This clonotype was detected many times. V and J are TRBV6-2 or TRBV6-3 and TRBJ2-5, with a weak D call TRBD1 (5 bases). This CDR3 comprises 12 residues. Per the germline V gene, CDR1 is MNHEY and CDR2 is SVGEGT. The V end was cut by 7 bases, the J end by 4 bases, with 10 bases between. The DNA of the CDR3 is TGTGCCAGCAACCAGGGTCGAGAGACCCAGTACTTC. Translation gives CASNQGRETQYF.

The chain recombines TRBV5-1 with TRBJ1-1, with unresolved D. Trimming removed 1 base at V and 2 bases at J, with 12 bases between. This CDR3 comprises 15 residues. Germline V gene data show CDR1 as SGHRS and CDR2 as YFSETQ. The CDR3 is CASSLNGRFNTEAFF. CDR3 nucleotide sequence: TGCGCCAGCAGCTTGAATGGGCGCTTCAACACTGAAGCTTTCTTT.